These T cell receptor beta chains were read from a single sample in a study of cytomegalovirus exposure and HLA in healthy donors. Sequencing used immunoSEQ multiplex PCR; TCRdb keeps in-frame clones, though not all of them. This table has around 130,000 clones, around 73% appearing once. Specimen: PBMCs. Receptor source: a human donor in good health. CDR3s include the opening cysteine and the closing phenylalanine or tryptophan. The order of the fields is CDR3 length, V gene, clone size, D gene, J gene, CDR3 protein. D genes are given only for firm matches. The size entry is marked missing in some rows and otherwise reads once, few, many or a size class.

CDR3 length: 15; V gene: TRBV19; clone size: NA; D gene: TRBD2; J gene: TRBJ2-7; CDR3 protein: CASSAPGLAFGEQYF
CDR3 length: 12; V gene: TRBV6-6; clone size: NA; D gene: TRBD2; J gene: TRBJ2-1; CDR3 protein: CASSYLAGGKFF
CDR3 length: 17; V gene: TRBV9; clone size: NA; D gene: TRBD2; J gene: TRBJ2-1; CDR3 protein: CASSVAVTSGKYNEQFF
CDR3 length: 11; V gene: TRBV6-6; clone size: few; D gene: NA; J gene: TRBJ2-5; CDR3 protein: CASVLVETQYF
CDR3 length: 14; V gene: TRBV30; clone size: NA; D gene: NA; J gene: TRBJ1-5; CDR3 protein: CAWRAGFSNQPQHF
CDR3 length: 16; V gene: TRBV19; clone size: NA; D gene: NA; J gene: TRBJ1-5; CDR3 protein: CASLDPYRVSNQPQHF
CDR3 length: 14; V gene: TRBV6-1; clone size: NA; D gene: TRBD1; J gene: TRBJ1-5; CDR3 protein: CASSDLGRGEPQHF
CDR3 length: 12; V gene: TRBV6-1; clone size: NA; D gene: TRBD1; J gene: TRBJ1-1; CDR3 protein: CASSERAGGAFF
CDR3 length: 14; V gene: TRBV6-5; clone size: few; D gene: NA; J gene: TRBJ2-7; CDR3 protein: CASSSPTNTYEQYF
CDR3 length: 13; V gene: TRBV28; clone size: NA; D gene: TRBD1; J gene: TRBJ2-7; CDR3 protein: CASSAGQVKYECF
CDR3 length: 16; V gene: TRBV30; clone size: NA; D gene: NA; J gene: TRBJ1-6; CDR3 protein: CAWRAGVGSYNSPLHF
CDR3 length: 15; V gene: TRBV10-3; clone size: few; D gene: TRBD1; J gene: TRBJ1-1; CDR3 protein: CASSESGTGNTEAFF
CDR3 length: 13; V gene: TRBV5-1; clone size: NA; D gene: NA; J gene: TRBJ2-1; CDR3 protein: CASSSGDSNEQFF
CDR3 length: 15; V gene: TRBV28; clone size: NA; D gene: NA; J gene: TRBJ1-3; CDR3 protein: CASRDGGVSGNTIYF
CDR3 length: 15; V gene: TRBV14; clone size: NA; D gene: TRBD1; J gene: TRBJ2-5; CDR3 protein: CASSPRTGGRETQYF
CDR3 length: 16; V gene: TRBV5-4; clone size: NA; D gene: TRBD1; J gene: TRBJ1-6; CDR3 protein: CASSTDRGSYNSPLHF
CDR3 length: 13; V gene: TRBV6-5; clone size: few; D gene: TRBD1; J gene: TRBJ1-1; CDR3 protein: CASSRTGGPEAFF
CDR3 length: 15; V gene: TRBV4-1; clone size: NA; D gene: NA; J gene: TRBJ1-5; CDR3 protein: CASSQVQGYNQPQHF
CDR3 length: 15; V gene: TRBV6-5; clone size: NA; D gene: TRBD1; J gene: TRBJ2-5; CDR3 protein: CASSHLRGLQETQYF